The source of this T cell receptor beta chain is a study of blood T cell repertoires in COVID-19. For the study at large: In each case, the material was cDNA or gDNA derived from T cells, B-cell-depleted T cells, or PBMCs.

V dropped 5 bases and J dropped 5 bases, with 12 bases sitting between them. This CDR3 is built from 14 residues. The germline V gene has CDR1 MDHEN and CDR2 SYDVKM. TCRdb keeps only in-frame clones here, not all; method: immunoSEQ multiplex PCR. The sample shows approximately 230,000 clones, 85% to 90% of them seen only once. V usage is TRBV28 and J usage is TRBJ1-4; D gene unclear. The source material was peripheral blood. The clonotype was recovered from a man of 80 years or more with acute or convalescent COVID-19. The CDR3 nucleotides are TGTGCCAGCAGTCCCCTGATGCGGAATGAAAAACTGTTTTTT. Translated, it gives CASSPLMRNEKLFF.